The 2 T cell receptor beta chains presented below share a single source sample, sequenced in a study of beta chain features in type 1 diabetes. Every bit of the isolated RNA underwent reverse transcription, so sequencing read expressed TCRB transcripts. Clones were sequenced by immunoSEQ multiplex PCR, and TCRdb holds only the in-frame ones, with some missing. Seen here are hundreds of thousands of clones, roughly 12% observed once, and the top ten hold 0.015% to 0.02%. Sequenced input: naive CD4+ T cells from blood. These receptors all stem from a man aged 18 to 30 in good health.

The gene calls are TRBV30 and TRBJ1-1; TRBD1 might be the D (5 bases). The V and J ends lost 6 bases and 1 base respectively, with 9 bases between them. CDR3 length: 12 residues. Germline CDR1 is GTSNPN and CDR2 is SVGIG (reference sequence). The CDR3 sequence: CACYDRNTEAFF. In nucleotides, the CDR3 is TGTGCCTGCTACGACAGGAACACTGAAGCTTTCTTT.

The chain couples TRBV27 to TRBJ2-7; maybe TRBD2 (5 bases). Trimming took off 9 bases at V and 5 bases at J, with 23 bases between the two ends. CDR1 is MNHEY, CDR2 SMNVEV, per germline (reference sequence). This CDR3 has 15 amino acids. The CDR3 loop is CASAPVSATFHEQYF. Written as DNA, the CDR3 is TGTGCCAGTGCCCCAGTTAGCGCTACTTTCCACGAGCAGTACTTC.